This T cell receptor (beta chain) comes out of a study of blood T cell repertoires in COVID-19. Background on the study: The United States, Italy and Spain were the sources of the acute and convalescent COVID-19 samples.

Produced via immunoSEQ multiplex PCR; TCRdb's table is partial and in-frame only. This table holds hundreds of thousands of clones, under 95% found once. The CDR3 covers 17 residues. CDR1 is LNHDA, CDR2 SQIVND, per germline (reference sequence). The ends were cut back, 0 bases at V and 0 bases at J, with 12 bases in the middle. The participants were between roughly 18 and 100 years old and came from under 25 US areas. The recovered donors of Cohort 3 showed two negative PCRs, clearance, or symptom resolution. The V and J genes are TRBV19 and TRBJ2-1; perhaps TRBD1 as D (5 bases). The TCR originated in a man aged 60-69 years who had recovered from COVID-19. Sequencing was carried out using PBMCs or T cells enriched from blood (not recorded which). CDR3 amino acids: CASSIEDRISSYNEQFF. The CDR3 DNA sequence: TGTGCCAGTAGTATAGAAGACAGAATAAGCTCCTACAATGAGCAGTTCTTC. Full variable domain (remainder filled in from reference TRBV19 and TRBJ2-1): DGGITQSPKYLFRKEGQNVTLSCEQNLNHDAMYWYRQDPGQGLRLIYYSQIVNDFQKGDIAEGYSVSREKKESFPLTVTSAQKNPTAFYLCASSIEDRISSYNEQFFGPGTRLTVL.